These 17 T cell receptor beta chains were sequenced from one sample in a study of regulatory T cells in long-lasting Graves disease. As for time point: newly diagnosed GD, antithyroid drugs for less than 3 months. PBMC-extracted RNA yielded the TCR library. According to the study, TCR beta libraries were built with iRepertoire HTBI primers and CDR3-region Arm-PCR. TCRdb reprocessed the multiplex PCR reads via MiXCR and lists one record per CDR3 protein. The sample consists of fewer than 350,000 distinct CDR3 sequences, about 20% of them appearing once. The specimen was peripheral blood mononuclear cells (PBMCs), collected at new diagnosis, from a patient treated with antithyroid drugs. Source of these receptors: a female donor with Graves disease.

This clonotype was detected many times. The chain carries TRBV12-3 or TRBV12-4 and TRBJ2-7, with 7 bases identical to TRBD2. This CDR3 has 14 amino acids. The junction had 8 bases not matched to a gene; V was cut back by 5 bases and J by 4 bases. The CDR3 region has the DNA TGTGCCAGCAGTCCCATAGCGGGTCCTTACGAGCAGTACTTC. It codes for CASSPIAGPYEQYF.

This clonotype has a count of ten or more. This sequence joins TRBV19 and TRBJ1-1, with D uncertain. The ends were cut back, 4 bases at V and 3 bases at J, with 15 bases in the middle. The CDR3 is 15 residues long. Germline V gene data show CDR1 as LNHDA and CDR2 as SQIVND (reference sequence). CDR3 nucleotides: TGTGCCAGTAGTACTTTGAACCCCGGGTACACTGAAGCTTTCTTT. It yields the protein CASSTLNPGYTEAFF.

This clonotype has just a few counts. The CDR3 DNA sequence: TGTGCCAGTAGTTGGGAAGGGCCGCAGCCCCAGCATTTT. It translates to CASSWEGPQPQHF. This chain uses TRBV19 with TRBJ1-5; the D is unclear. V lost 5 bases and J 7 bases, leaving 12 bases between the germline ends. In germline, CDR1 is LNHDA, CDR2 SQIVND (reference sequence). The CDR3 has 13 amino acids.

CDR3 sequence reads: CASSTTGPGGDYEQYF. In nucleotides, the CDR3 is TGTGCCAGCAGTACCACAGGACCTGGAGGGGACTACGAGCAGTACTTC. The V gene is TRBV28, the J gene TRBJ2-7, with a tentative D call TRBD2 (6 bases). Germline CDR1 MDHEN, CDR2 SYDVKM. This CDR3 spans 16 amino acids. Trimming removed 5 bases from V and 3 bases from J, with 20 bases in between.

In its sample, this clonotype was seen a few times. The gene calls are TRBV20-1 and TRBJ2-3; D tentatively reads TRBD1 or TRBD2 (5 bases each). Germline V CDR1 and CDR2: DFQATT, SNEGSKA (reference sequence). The CDR3 extends over 13 amino acids. V lost 0 bases, J lost 4 bases, and 8 bases lay in between. CDR3 protein: CSAREMGADTQYF. CDR3 nucleotide sequence: TGCAGTGCTAGAGAGATGGGGGCAGATACGCAGTATTTT.

The chain employs TRBV5-1 and TRBJ2-2, with 7 bases identical to TRBD2. V was pared by 4 bases and J by 6 bases, with 3 bases of the junction left unmatched. The germline V gene encodes CDR1 SGHRS and CDR2 YFSETQ. The CDR3 spans 13 residues. As DNA, the CDR3 is TGCGCCAGCAGCATAACTAGCGCCGGGGAGCTGTTTTTT. Protein sequence: CASSITSAGELFF.

This clonotype was picked up many times. The chain recombines TRBV19 with TRBJ2-2, with D perhaps TRBD1 or TRBD2 (5 bases each). Per the germline V gene, CDR1 is LNHDA and CDR2 is SQIVND (reference sequence). V dropped 4 bases and J dropped 1 base, with 10 bases sitting between them. The CDR3 totals 15 residues. The CDR3 region has the DNA TGTGCCAGTAGTAGGGGACGGATGAACACCGGGGAGCTGTTTTTT. This codes for CASSRGRMNTGELFF. The variable domain in full, completed from reference TRBV19 and TRBJ2-2, reads DGGITQSPKYLFRKEGQNVTLSCEQNLNHDAMYWYRQDPGQGLRLIYYSQIVNDFQKGDIAEGYSVSREKKESFPLTVTSAQKNPTAFYLCASSRGRMNTGELFFGEGSRLTVL.

The chain links TRBV18 to TRBJ2-7; D is unresolved. Trimming cost V 2 bases and J 7 bases, with 15 bases left between them. The CDR3 has 14 amino acids. Germline V CDR1 and CDR2: KGHSH, LQKENI. This CDR3 reads CASSPESLMGEQYF. CDR3 in DNA: TGTGCCAGCTCACCAGAGTCCCTTATGGGGGAGCAGTACTTC.

This clonotype was found many times. The chain links TRBV28 to TRBJ2-3; a weak D match, TRBD2 (6 bases). V lost 6 bases and J 0 bases, leaving 13 bases between the germline ends. Germline-derived CDR1 and CDR2 are MDHEN and SYDVKM. The CDR3 consists of 15 residues. CDR3 sequence: CASRGSGLSTDTQYF. The CDR3 coding sequence is TGTGCCAGCAGGGGGAGTGGACTAAGCACAGATACGCAGTATTTT.

This chain connects TRBV28 to TRBJ1-2, with a tentative D call TRBD1 (5 bases). Germline-derived CDR1 and CDR2 are MDHEN and SYDVKM. This CDR3 has 13 amino acids. V lost 7 bases, J lost 8 bases, and 17 bases lay in between. The CDR3 DNA reads as TGTGCCAGCACGGGAGGGGTACGGGTCGGCTACACCTTC. As protein: CASTGGVRVGYTF.

Remarks on this clonotype: A far larger clone is one base from this, pointing to a likely read error. V and J are TRBV28 and TRBJ2-7; D may be TRBD2 (5 bases). CDR3 length equals 13 residues. Trimming took 11 bases from V and 7 from J, leaving 21 bases between them. Germline V gene lookup returns CDR1 MDHEN and CDR2 SYDVKM. This chain's CDR3 is CASGVSSYNEQYF. For the CDR3, the DNA is TGTGCCTCCGGGGTTAGCTCCTACAATGAGCAGTACTTC.

This clonotype has at least ten counts. This chain links TRBV19 with TRBJ2-5; D tentatively fits TRBD1 or TRBD2 (5 bases each). CDR1 LNHDA and CDR2 SQIVND come from the germline V gene (reference sequence). The CDR3 is 14 amino acids. V lost 5 bases and J 3 bases, leaving 13 bases between the germline ends. The CDR3 protein is CASSPPGTEETQYF. The CDR3 DNA follows: TGTGCCAGTAGTCCCCCCGGGACGGAAGAGACCCAGTACTTC.

This clonotype showed up just a few times. This rearrangement joins TRBV14 to TRBJ2-1, with D perhaps matching TRBD1 (6 bases). Germline CDR1 and CDR2: SGHDN and FVKESK. The CDR3 runs 15 residues. V was cut by 1 base and J by 10 bases, with 17 bases left in between. Here the CDR3 reads CASSQGLNSGTEQFF. The CDR3 nucleotides are TGTGCCAGCAGCCAAGGACTCAACTCTGGGACAGAGCAGTTCTTC.

This clonotype was counted ten times or more. The V gene is TRBV12-3 or TRBV12-4, the J gene TRBJ2-3; weak D call: TRBD2 (6 bases). The CDR3 has 13 amino acids. Between the trimmed V and J ends, which lost 0 bases and 7 bases, there was a span of 8 bases. CDR3 sequence: CASSLAGGYTQYF. The DNA of the CDR3 is TGTGCCAGCAGTTTAGCGGGAGGTTATACGCAGTATTTT.

This clonotype has ten or more counts. The rearrangement links TRBV10-3 to TRBJ2-7; D may be TRBD1 or TRBD2 (5 bases each). The germline gives CDR1 ENHRY, CDR2 SYGVKD. The CDR3 covers 15 residues. Trimming shortened V by 5 bases and J by 4 bases, and 18 bases separated the two germline ends. The CDR3 coding sequence is TGTGCCATCAGTCCGGGACCAGGATCATCTTACGAGCAGTACTTC. As protein: CAISPGPGSSYEQYF.

A word on this clonotype: This is likely a read error, given that the CDR3 carries no conserved phenylalanine or tryptophan at its end. The chain joins TRBV5-6 to TRBJ2-3; a possible D gene is TRBD2 (5 bases). Germline V gene data show CDR1 as SGHDT and CDR2 as YYEEEE. Trimming stripped 0 bases from V and 3 bases from J, with 29 bases between. The CDR3 length is 21 residues. This CDR3 reads CASSLAIRLVSAETPTDTQYL. The CDR3 DNA follows: TGTGCCAGCAGCTTGGCCATTCGGCTAGTTAGCGCAGAGACCCCAACAGATACGCAGTATCTT.

The rearrangement links TRBV24-1 to TRBJ2-3; possible D gene TRBD1, 6 bases. CDR1 and CDR2 (germline): KGHDR, SFDVKD. The length of the CDR3 is 14 residues. Trimming removed 4 bases at V and 5 bases at J, with 12 bases between. The CDR3 region is CATSEKGGRDTQYF. The DNA for the CDR3 is TGTGCCACCAGTGAAAAAGGGGGAAGAGATACGCAGTATTTT.